This T cell receptor beta chain was sequenced during a study of CD4 T cells in relation to SARS-CoV-2 and coronaviruses (dated by TCRdb to the early 2020s). With respect to the entire study: In the ViraFEST assay, PBMCs were cultured with antigen for roughly ten days, after which TCR beta CDR3s were sequenced to identify antigen-specific clonal expansions. Samples from three pre-COVID donors and the naive versus memory experiments were sequenced with the Adaptive Biotechnologies TCR-sequencing kit; other data were Illumina-based. Shared crossreactive spike epitopes were mapped to their HLA restriction using patient-derived lymphoblastoid cell lines. Memory CD4+ T cell crossreactivity between SARS-CoV-2 and common cold coronavirus spike proteins was assessed at the TCR clonotype level in the study. A different TCR-beta assay, based on Illumina, was used to sequence expansion assays from other donors in the study. An HIV-1 Nef peptide pool or a culture without peptide was used as the negative reference condition. Overall study outcomes, separate from this receptor: No donor contributed both pre-pandemic and post-infection samples, which limited tracing the source of pre-existing responses. Memory CD4+ clonotypes crossrecognizing SARS-CoV-2 and at least one common cold coronavirus spike were found in roughly 65% of donors. The study was limited by small numbers of patients and tested TCRs. Since the crossreactivity analysis centred on spike protein, crossreactivity against other viral proteins was not assessed. Compared with monoreactive clones, crossreactive clones had significantly weaker SARS-CoV-2-driven expansion, a result consistent with antigenic imprinting.

For this clone: Its target antigen remains unknown. No much larger clonotype is one base removed from it; base qualities were not supplied.

CD4+ T cells from unexposed donors were collected before the COVID-19 pandemic (2011-2018). The EasySep CD4+ T cell isolation kit was used to isolate CD4+ T cells once the cultures had run for under 11 days. As cell number allowed, CD4+ T cells from unexposed donors were tested for reactivity to SARS-CoV-2 S and N and to four common cold coronavirus spike pools. PBMCs were cultured at some 2 million per well in IMDM supplemented with around 4.7% human AB serum and roughly 9.6 IU/ml IL-2. Half of the culture medium was replaced with fresh IL-2-containing medium on days 3 and 7. In general, triplicate replicate wells were used for every peptide culture condition. The leukapheresis product for the unexposed donors was obtained through commercial purchase. Ficoll-Paque PLUS gradient centrifugation was used to isolate PBMCs from leukapheresis product or whole blood. PBMCs were either used fresh in the expansion assay or cryopreserved at -140 degrees C. The QIAamp Micro DNA Kit was used to extract genomic DNA from the CD4+ T cells.

Receptor libraries were prepared by the immunoSEQ multiplex PCR assay. Concerning the study's data processing: During preprocessing, nonproductive sequences were discarded, as were any CDR3s that did not begin with C, did not end with F or W, or were shorter than 7 amino acids. Antigen-specific clonotypes were called with the MANAFEST web app on the basis of expansion relative to the reference and to other culture wells. A clone was considered positive if significant expansion relative to the reference culture was observed in 2 of 3 replicate wells at an FDR below 0.05. To be called positive, a clone also had to show significant expansion compared with every other tandem well and an odds ratio greater than 5. After three terminal residues were trimmed from each end, CDR3 homology was quantified as pairwise Levenshtein distance using the stringdist R package. The table comes from immuneACCESS by way of TCRdb, which keeps in-frame sequences with V and J called. Part of the clones is missing from these tables; in studies checked, under half for an unresolved V gene and the rest for unknown reasons. V, J and clone size are those of that table, while D and trimming were read from the DNA. The table for this sample lists about 20,000 clones; around 75% of them were counted only once. Of the sample, roughly 20% is held by the ten largest clones.

From its cysteine to its phenylalanine, the CDR3 spans 11 amino acids. The read is trimmed to its CDR3 DNA, 33 bases read in frame from base 1. CDR1 SNHLY and CDR2 FYNNEI are derived from the germline V gene. The trim is 4 bases for V and 5 bases for J, with a gap of 3 bases between the germline ends. The chain uses TRBV2 and TRBJ2-1; the D gene cannot be resolved reliably. The receptor's source is a human donor in good health. Sequences were obtained from CD4+ T cells from PBMCs, cultured in vitro. CDR3 reads: CASSGDNEQFF. The nucleotide sequence reads TGTGCCAGCAGTGGGGACAATGAGCAGTTCTTC.